The 18 T cell receptor beta chains presented below share a single source sample, sequenced in a study of blood T cell repertoires in COVID-19. Sequencing was performed with immunoSEQ multiplex PCR; in TCRdb, only in-frame clones are kept and a portion is missing. The table lists about 200,000 clones, around 80% of them singletons. Sequenced input: peripheral blood. The source is a man aged 35-49 years with acute or convalescent COVID-19.

This clone was observed once. The rearrangement joins TRBV18 to TRBJ2-1; no clear D gene. CDR3 size: 16 residues. Trimming removed 3 bases from V and 2 bases from J, with 14 bases in between. Per the germline V gene, CDR1 is KGHSH and CDR2 is LQKENI. CDR3 coding DNA: TGTGCCAGCTCACCCCCCCCGGCGAGGCCCTACAATGAGCAGTTCTTC. This translates into CASSPPPARPYNEQFF.

The CDR3, as DNA: TGTGCCAGTAGTCAGGGTACGGACCTCCGCCATGGCTACACCTTC. This gives the protein CASSQGTDLRHGYTF. This rearrangement joins TRBV19 to TRBJ1-2; the D gene is possibly TRBD1 (5 bases). V lost 5 bases and J lost 6, with 19 bases in between. From germline, CDR1 is LNHDA and CDR2 SQIVND (reference sequence). The CDR3 length is 15 residues.

The chain is built from TRBV3-1 (or the pseudogene TRBV3-2) and TRBJ2-3; TRBD2 aligns across 9 bases. This CDR3 spans 12 amino acids. Germline CDR1 and CDR2: LGHDT and YNNKEL (reference sequence). CDR3 loop: CASGSSTDTQYF. Here the CDR3 DNA reads TGTGCTAGCGGGAGTAGCACAGATACGCAGTATTTT.

The rearrangement joins TRBV5-1 to TRBJ1-2; 7 bases align to TRBD1. This CDR3 spans 14 amino acids. The V and J ends lost 1 base and 7 bases, in that order; junction bases with no gene match: 7. From germline, CDR1 is SGHRS and CDR2 YFSETQ. The CDR3 DNA reads as TGCGCCAGCAGCTTGAGACAGGGCCTTGGTGGCTACACCTTC. It yields the protein CASSLRQGLGGYTF.

The chain is built from TRBV6-1 and TRBJ1-2, with D possibly being TRBD1 (5 bases). V was cut by 2 bases and J by 3 bases, with 13 bases left in between. The CDR3 runs 15 residues. Per germline, CDR1 MNHNS and CDR2 SASEGT. The CDR3 DNA follows: TGTGCCAGCAGTGAAATGGTCAGGGCGTACTATGGCTACACCTTC. Residues: CASSEMVRAYYGYTF.

This rearrangement joins TRBV7-8 to TRBJ2-7; TRBD1 might be the D (6 bases). The CDR3 extends over 12 amino acids. Trimming pared 2 bases from V and 6 bases from J, leaving 8 bases between. CDR1 and CDR2 (germline): SGHVS, FQNEAQ. CDR3 sequence reads: CASSLLGGEQYF. The CDR3 DNA is TGTGCCAGCAGCTTATTAGGGGGCGAGCAGTACTTC.

This rearrangement joins TRBV3-1 (or the pseudogene TRBV3-2) to TRBJ1-5, with D possibly being TRBD1 (5 bases). Between the trimmed V and J ends, which lost 4 bases and 0 bases, there was a span of 22 bases. There are 19 residues in the CDR3. CDR1 LGHDT and CDR2 YNNKEL come from the germline V gene (reference sequence). CDR3 DNA sequence: TGTGCCAGCAGCCGGAGACAGACAACTACTCTTTATAGCAATCAGCCCCAGCATTTT. As protein: CASSRRQTTTLYSNQPQHF.

The chain couples TRBV11-2 to TRBJ2-7; the D gene is possibly TRBD2 (5 bases). Trimming took off 1 base at V and 6 bases at J, with 13 bases between the two ends. The germline V gene has CDR1 SGHAT and CDR2 FQNNGV. The CDR3 totals 14 residues. The DNA for the CDR3 is TGTGCCAGCAGCTTAGGGACTGGGCTTGCCGAGCAGTACTTC. Protein sequence: CASSLGTGLAEQYF.

J is TRBJ1-1 and V is TRBV5-1, with a possible D match to TRBD1 (5 bases). The CDR3 totals 14 residues. Germline-derived CDR1 and CDR2 are SGHRS and YFSETQ. Trimming took off 0 bases at V and 3 bases at J, with 9 bases between the two ends. The CDR3 DNA is TGCGCCAGCAGCTTGGGTGGGGCCTACACTGAAGCTTTCTTT. Its translation: CASSLGGAYTEAFF.

The rearrangement links TRBV2 to TRBJ1-1; TRBD1 might be the D (5 bases). Germline V gene data show CDR1 as SNHLY and CDR2 as FYNNEI. The CDR3 loop spans 15 amino acids. V was pared by 7 bases and J by 0 bases, with 15 bases between. The CDR3 loop is CASTAQGFVNTEAFF. For the CDR3, the DNA is TGTGCCAGCACGGCGCAGGGATTTGTGAACACTGAAGCTTTCTTT.

V usage is TRBV19 and J usage is TRBJ1-1; D remains ambiguous. CDR3 size: 13 residues. CDR1 is LNHDA, CDR2 SQIVND, per germline (reference sequence). V lost 3 bases and J 5 bases, leaving 10 bases between the germline ends. The CDR3 protein is CASSIEGLTEAFF. The DNA for the CDR3 is TGTGCCAGTAGTATCGAGGGTTTAACTGAAGCTTTCTTT.

The chain is built from TRBV11-2 and TRBJ1-2; TRBD1 is a possible D gene (5 bases). CDR1 SGHAT and CDR2 FQNNGV come from the germline V gene. V lost 1 base and J 2 bases, leaving 8 bases between the germline ends. This CDR3 is 14 amino acids long. The CDR3 sequence is CASSLGSGNYGYTF. CDR3 DNA: TGTGCCAGCAGCTTAGGATCAGGGAACTATGGCTACACCTTC.

This rearrangement joins TRBV7-6 to TRBJ2-7; 8 bases fit TRBD2. This CDR3 region has 13 residues. V lost 1 base to trimming and J lost 5 bases; unmatched junction nucleotides: 1. Germline lookup yields CDR1 SGHVS and CDR2 FNYEAQ. The CDR3 loop is CASSLVSGDEQYF. The CDR3 DNA reads TGTGCCAGCAGCTTAGTTAGCGGGGACGAGCAGTACTTC.

This chain joins TRBV3-1 (or the pseudogene TRBV3-2) and TRBJ2-3; D unresolved. Trimming left V 2 bases short and J 4 bases short, with 10 bases between. Germline CDR1 is LGHDT and CDR2 is YNNKEL (reference sequence). CDR3 size: 14 residues. CDR3 sequence: CASSQNHQSDTQYF. As DNA, the CDR3 is TGTGCCAGCAGCCAAAACCACCAGTCAGATACGCAGTATTTT.

The chain combines TRBV2 with TRBJ1-5, with TRBD1 as a possible D gene (5 bases). CDR1 is SNHLY, CDR2 FYNNEI, per germline. Between the trimmed V and J ends, which lost 0 bases and 3 bases, there was a span of 12 bases. The CDR3 contains 16 residues. The CDR3 reads CASSEAEQVNNQPQHF. The CDR3, as DNA: TGTGCCAGCAGTGAAGCTGAACAGGTGAACAATCAGCCCCAGCATTTT.

The V gene is TRBV18, the J gene TRBJ1-4, with D hard to call. Germline V CDR1 and CDR2: KGHSH, LQKENI. V gave up 6 bases and J gave up 3 bases, with 2 bases separating them. The CDR3 is 11 residues long. The CDR3 spells CASSSNEKLFF. For the CDR3, the DNA is TGTGCCAGCTCCTCTAATGAAAAACTGTTTTTT.

Only a few counts were recorded for this clone. The V and J genes are TRBV28 and TRBJ2-6; TRBD1 aligns across 7 bases. After removal of 3 bases from V and 1 base from J, the junction contained 9 bases not matched to a gene. The CDR3 totals 18 residues. Germline V gene sequence: CDR1 MDHEN, CDR2 SYDVKM. CDR3 loop: CASSFSEGAKSGANVLTF. For the CDR3, the DNA is TGTGCCAGCAGTTTTAGCGAGGGGGCAAAGTCTGGGGCCAACGTCCTGACTTTC.

DNA for the CDR3: TGCGCCAGCAGCGCGGGACAGAGACCCACAGATACGCAGTATTTT. Residues: CASSAGQRPTDTQYF. The genes are TRBV5-1 and TRBJ2-3; TRBD1 is a possible D gene (7 bases). Looked up from germline, CDR1 is SGHRS and CDR2 is YFSETQ. The germline V and J ends were trimmed by 4 bases and 2 bases, with 14 bases remaining between them. The CDR3 has 15 amino acids.